These 21 T cell receptor beta chains came from one sample sequenced in a study of regulatory T cells in long-lasting Graves disease. With iRepertoire HTBI primers and Arm-PCR of CDR3 regions, TCR beta libraries were built. Each CDR3 protein is one row after TCRdb ran MiXCR on the multiplex PCR reads. The sample shows 300,000 or so distinct CDR3 sequences, 15% to 20% of them seen only once. Time point noted: persistent/refractory GD, antithyroid drugs over 5 years with positive TRAb. The TCR library was made from RNA that had been extracted from PBMCs in TRIzol. The sample was peripheral blood mononuclear cells (PBMCs), taken when the disease was refractory, from a patient treated with antithyroid drugs. These receptors all come from a female donor with Graves disease.

To note about this clonotype: It may be a read error: a sequence one base away is much more abundant. This rearrangement joins TRBV3-1 to TRBJ1-2; D remains unclear. The CDR3 runs to 14 residues. Germline V gene lookup returns CDR1 LGHDT and CDR2 YNNKEL (reference sequence). With 2 bases removed from V and 7 bases from J, the gap between germline ends came to 14 bases. The CDR3 DNA reads TGTGCCAGCAGCCAATGGACCAGGAAGGCTGGCTACACCTTC. This translates into CASSQWTRKAGYTF. Full variable domain (rest looked up from reference TRBV3-1 and TRBJ1-2): DTAVSQTPKYLVTQMGNDKSIKCEQNLGHDTMYWYKQDSKKFLKIMFSYNNKELIINETVPNRFSPKSPDKAHLNLHINSLELGDSAVYFCASSQWTRKAGYTFGSGTRLTVV.

This clonotype was recorded many times. The chain is built from TRBV7-2 and TRBJ1-1, with D possibly being TRBD1 (5 bases). The CDR3 consists of 14 residues. In germline, CDR1 is SGHTA, CDR2 FQGNSA. Trimming stripped 10 bases from V and 5 bases from J, with 20 bases between. The CDR3 DNA sequence: TGTGCCACCCTAACCCAGGGTGGGGGGACTGAAGCTTTCTTT. This translates into CATLTQGGGTEAFF.

The table lists this clonotype with a few counts. This sequence joins TRBV29-1 and TRBJ1-2; 7 bases agree with TRBD1. The CDR3 contains 11 residues. Germline loops: CDR1 SQVTM, CDR2 ANQGSEA. The V segment lost 7 bases and the J segment 6 bases; nucleotides outside the gene matches: 5. The CDR3 region has the DNA TGCAGCGGTGAGGGGGCCGATGGCTACACCTTC. Protein product: CSGEGADGYTF.

This rearrangement joins TRBV10-1 to TRBJ1-2; D gene ambiguous. V lost 0 bases to trimming and J lost 1 base, with 6 bases between them. Germline V CDR1 and CDR2: WNHNN, SYGVQD (reference sequence). The CDR3 sequence is 14 residues long. CDR3 sequence: CASSESGYNYGYTF. The CDR3 DNA reads TGCGCCAGCAGTGAGTCCGGGTATAACTATGGCTACACCTTC.

This clonotype was seen only a few times. The chain is built from TRBV7-3 and TRBJ2-1; 7 positions agree with TRBD2. V lost 5 bases to trimming and J lost 2 bases; unmatched junction nucleotides: 9. Germline V CDR1 and CDR2: SGHTA, FQGTGA. This CDR3 is 16 amino acids long. DNA for the CDR3: TGTGCCAGCAGCCTACAAGGAGCGGGGACCTACAATGAGCAGTTCTTC. This sequence encodes CASSLQGAGTYNEQFF.

In its sample, this clonotype was seen many times. The chain joins TRBV7-2 to TRBJ1-6; D not resolved. The V end was cut by 3 bases, the J end by 6 bases, with 3 bases between. CDR1 and CDR2 from the germline V gene are SGHTA and FQGNSA. The CDR3 contains 12 residues. CDR3 bases: TGTGCCAGCAGCTTTCGTAATTCACCCCTCCACTTT. Protein: CASSFRNSPLHF.

About this clonotype: The junction differs from germline at one of its ends, possibly a read error. V and J are TRBV20-1 and TRBJ2-6, with D uncertain. The CDR3 is made up of 14 amino acids. CDR1 is DFQATT and CDR2 is SNEGSKA in the germline V gene (reference sequence). The CDR3 is CSARDLSGANVLTF. The CDR3 coding sequence is TGCAGTGCAAGAGACCTCTCTGGGGCCAACGTCCTGACTTTC.

Only a few counts were recorded for this clonotype. V usage is TRBV20-1 and J usage is TRBJ2-5; 12 bases are a match to TRBD2. The ends lost 7 bases at V and 4 bases at J; junction bases unmatched: 10. The CDR3 has 15 residues. The germline CDR1 and CDR2 sequences are DFQATT and SNEGSKA (reference sequence). The CDR3 nucleotides read TGCAGTGTTAAGAGACTAGCGGGAGTCGGAGAGACCCAGTACTTC. Protein sequence: CSVKRLAGVGETQYF.

In its sample, this clonotype was seen a few times. CDR3 DNA sequence: TGTGCCAGCAGCCGAATATTAACTAGCGGGAGGATCGACGGGGAGCTGTTTTTT. This translates into CASSRILTSGRIDGELFF. V and J are TRBV28 and TRBJ2-2, with 12 bases matching TRBD2. Germline-derived CDR1 and CDR2 are MDHEN and SYDVKM. Germline trimming cut 6 bases from V and 7 bases from J; bases unmatched to any gene: 15. The CDR3 contains 18 residues.

CDR3 sequence: CASSFSAGATYNEQFF. The CDR3 DNA sequence: TGTGCCAGCAGCTTTTCGGCGGGCGCGACCTACAATGAGCAGTTCTTC. V is TRBV11-2 and J is TRBJ2-1; tentatively, D is TRBD2 (5 bases). The CDR3 sequence is 16 residues long. V lost 3 bases and J lost 2, with 14 bases in between. From germline, CDR1 is SGHAT and CDR2 FQNNGV.

The sample holds many counts of this clonotype. CDR3 residues: CASSGGLTPNSPLHF. As DNA, the CDR3 is TGTGCCAGCAGTGGGGGACTGACCCCCAATTCACCCCTCCACTTT. V is TRBV6-1 and J is TRBJ1-6; a possible D gene is TRBD1 (5 bases). Trimming took off 4 bases at V and 7 bases at J, with 14 bases between the two ends. The CDR3 is 15 residues long. In germline, CDR1 is MNHNS, CDR2 SASEGT.

This clonotype was seen only a few times. This chain links TRBV30 with TRBJ2-2; D gene ambiguous. V gave up 0 bases and J gave up 4 bases, with 18 bases separating them. The germline V gene has CDR1 GTSNPN and CDR2 SVGIG (reference sequence). The CDR3 is 17 amino acids. The DNA of the CDR3 is TGTGCCTGGAGTGTACTGCCGGAGCGCCCCCTCACCGGGGAGCTGTTTTTT. Amino acid sequence: CAWSVLPERPLTGELFF. Full variable domain (remainder filled in from reference TRBV30 and TRBJ2-2): SQTIHQWPATLVQPVGSPLSLECTVEGTSNPNLYWYRQAAGRGLQLLFYSVGIGQISSEVPQNLSASRPQDRQFILSSKKLLLSDSGFYLCAWSVLPERPLTGELFFGEGSRLTVL.

The chain is built from TRBV28 and TRBJ1-5; 9 nucleotides align to TRBD1. This CDR3 is built from 16 residues. The V segment lost 1 base and the J segment 5 bases; nucleotides outside the gene matches: 6. CDR1 is MDHEN and CDR2 is SYDVKM in the germline V gene. The CDR3 DNA reads as TGTGCCAGCAGTTTATTGGTGGGACAGGGAGATCAGCCCCAGCATTTT. It codes for CASSLLVGQGDQPQHF.

This clonotype was counted at least ten times. The gene calls are TRBV5-1 and TRBJ2-7; TRBD1 matches 7 bases. V shed 4 bases, J shed 7 bases, and the junction held 14 bases outside the gene matches. The CDR3 has 15 amino acids. The V gene's germline CDR1 is SGHRS and CDR2 YFSETQ. The CDR3 coding sequence is TGCGCCAGCAGCCGACAGGGTTGGGGGACGGGGGAGCAGTACTTC. Translating it yields CASSRQGWGTGEQYF.

Ten or more counts support this clonotype. V gene TRBV7-2 combines with J gene TRBJ1-5; 9 bases are a match to TRBD1. Germline CDR1 SGHTA, CDR2 FQGNSA. This CDR3 region has 15 residues. J gave up 4 bases and V 5 bases, and 6 bases lay outside the gene matches. As DNA, the CDR3 is TGTGCCAGCAGCCGGGACAGGGTCCCAAATCAGCCCCAGCATTTT. Translation: CASSRDRVPNQPQHF.

At least ten counts were recorded for this clonotype. The genes are TRBV7-9 and TRBJ1-5, with D perhaps TRBD1 (5 bases). The V end lost 5 bases, the J end lost 1 base, and 15 bases lay between the germline ends. CDR1 and CDR2 (germline): SEHNR, FQNEAQ (reference sequence). The CDR3 extends over 16 amino acids. CDR3 coding DNA: TGTGCCAGCAGCAACTTCCCCCAGGGAAGCAATCAGCCCCAGCATTTT. It specifies CASSNFPQGSNQPQHF.

Concerning this clonotype: Since a much larger clone is just one base distant, this may be a read error. This chain joins TRBV6-2 or TRBV6-3 and TRBJ1-1; no firm D call. The CDR3 is made up of 14 amino acids. Germline CDR1 MNHEY, CDR2 SVGEGT. The CDR3: CTSSEPDLNTEAFF. The CDR3 nucleotides are TGTACCAGCAGTGAACCTGACTTGAACACTGAAGCTTTCTTT.

CDR3 nucleotides: TGTGCCAGCAGTGCGACGGGGGCGCGACAGCCCCAGCATTTT. Translated, it gives CASSATGARQPQHF. The chain carries TRBV2 and TRBJ1-5; maybe TRBD1 (6 bases). The CDR3 length is 14 residues. Germline V gene data show CDR1 as SNHLY and CDR2 as FYNNEI. V was trimmed by 4 bases and J by 7 bases, leaving 14 bases between them.

There are a few counts of this clonotype. V usage is TRBV16 and J usage is TRBJ1-5; a weak D match, TRBD1 (5 bases). Between the trimmed V and J ends, which lost 2 bases and 2 bases, there was a span of 16 bases. CDR3 length: 17 amino acids. Germline CDR1 reads KGHSY; CDR2 reads FQNENV. CDR3 loop: CASSQGGGDRRNQPQHF. The CDR3, as DNA: TGTGCCAGCAGCCAAGGAGGTGGGGACCGTCGCAATCAGCCCCAGCATTTT.

This clonotype was seen repeatedly, ten times or more. V gene TRBV7-9 combines with J gene TRBJ2-7, with D tentatively TRBD1 (6 bases). Germline V gives CDR1 SEHNR, CDR2 FQNEAQ (reference sequence). The CDR3 spans 14 residues. The germline V and J ends were trimmed by 6 bases and 12 bases, with 24 bases remaining between them. The CDR3 DNA sequence: TGTGCCAGCAGGGTTGACAGGCGATCCTCCAAAGCGTACTTC. Encoded protein: CASRVDRRSSKAYF.

The chain couples TRBV12-3 or TRBV12-4 to TRBJ1-5; D unclear. The CDR3 has 13 amino acids. Trimming stripped 3 bases from V and 8 bases from J, with 11 bases between. In DNA form, the CDR3 reads TGTGCCAGCAGTTTGATCTCGCGGGAGCCCCAGCATTTT. This gives the protein CASSLISREPQHF.